A single sample is the source of the 32 T cell receptor beta chains below, sequenced in a study of control samples from healthy donors and cancer patients. Generated by immunoSEQ multiplex PCR, the TCRdb table keeps only in-frame clones and is missing some. The sample carries 100,000 to 150,000 clones, 85% to 95% recorded once. The sample taken for sequencing was blood. Receptors originate from a man aged 25 to 40 in good health.

In this sample, this clone turned up once. The V gene is TRBV5-8, the J gene TRBJ1-1, with D unclear. Trimming took off 0 bases at V and 1 base at J, with 10 bases between the two ends. The CDR3 covers 15 residues. The germline V gene encodes CDR1 SGHTS and CDR2 YDEGEE. The CDR3 spells CASSLEGLRNTEAFF. The CDR3 coding sequence is TGTGCCAGCAGCTTGGAAGGGCTGCGGAACACTGAAGCTTTCTTT.

This chain connects TRBV28 to TRBJ1-5; D not resolved. From germline, CDR1 is MDHEN and CDR2 SYDVKM. V was cut by 7 bases and J by 2 bases, with 15 bases left in between. The CDR3 totals 15 residues. The CDR3 sequence is CASIPGGQRNQPQHF. For the CDR3, the DNA is TGTGCCAGCATTCCTGGTGGGCAGCGCAATCAGCCCCAGCATTTT.

This chain uses TRBV2 with TRBJ1-4; D ambiguous. This CDR3 has 16 amino acids. The V end was cut by 7 bases, the J end by 2 bases, with 17 bases between. Germline CDR1 SNHLY, CDR2 FYNNEI. CDR3 nucleotides: TGTGCCAGCACACCGGGCCCAAATCCGACTAATGAAAAACTGTTTTTT. Protein sequence: CASTPGPNPTNEKLFF.

The CDR3 loop is CSAEGTDSSYEQYF. In DNA form, the CDR3 reads TGCAGCGCCGAAGGGACGGACAGCTCCTACGAGCAGTACTTC. The rearrangement uses TRBV29-1 and TRBJ2-7; tentatively, D is TRBD1 (6 bases). Germline-derived CDR1 and CDR2 are SQVTM and ANQGSEA. Trimming stripped 7 bases from V and 0 bases from J, with 16 bases between. There are 14 residues in the CDR3.

The CDR3 sequence: CASSFGTGGIKETQYF. The CDR3 nucleotides are TGTGCCAGCAGCTTTGGGACAGGGGGCATCAAGGAGACCCAGTACTTC. The J gene is TRBJ2-5, the V gene TRBV7-9; TRBD1 agrees at 12 bases. Germline V gene data show CDR1 as SEHNR and CDR2 as FQNEAQ (reference sequence). V shed 3 bases, J shed 5 bases, and the junction held 7 bases outside the gene matches. There are 16 residues in the CDR3.

The genes are TRBV3-1 (or the pseudogene TRBV3-2) and TRBJ1-2, with D maybe TRBD1 (6 bases). Trimming cost V 7 bases and J 0 bases, with 12 bases left between them. The CDR3 length is 14 residues. Germline V gene lookup returns CDR1 LGHDT and CDR2 YNNKEL (reference sequence). The CDR3 reads CASTQGWSNYGYTF. In nucleotides, the CDR3 is TGTGCCAGCACCCAGGGGTGGTCTAACTATGGCTACACCTTC.

This clone is a singleton in its sample. The J gene is TRBJ2-3, the V gene TRBV5-1; 12 bases align to TRBD2. Losses at the gene ends were 0 bases for V and 4 bases for J; bases not matched to a gene: 6. This CDR3 has 17 residues. From germline, CDR1 is SGHRS and CDR2 YFSETQ. The CDR3 DNA reads as TGCGCCAGCAGCTTGGTAGGGGCTAGCGGGGGGGCAGATACGCAGTATTTT. Its protein product is CASSLVGASGGADTQYF.

V gene TRBV5-4 combines with J gene TRBJ2-2, with D unclear. Trimming removed 0 bases at V and 1 base at J, with 4 bases between. CDR3 length: 14 amino acids. CDR1 and CDR2 from the germline V gene are SGHNT and YYREEE (reference sequence). CDR3 nucleotides: TGTGCCAGCAGCTTGGACAGGAACACCGGGGAGCTGTTTTTT. This translates into CASSLDRNTGELFF.

The chain carries TRBV2 and TRBJ2-2; 7 bases agree with TRBD1. This CDR3 has 16 residues. Losses at the gene ends were 6 bases for V and 6 bases for J; bases not matched to a gene: 13. Germline CDR1 is SNHLY and CDR2 is FYNNEI. The CDR3, as DNA: TGTGCCAGCAGACGGCGGACAGGCAATTATCCCGGGGAGCTGTTTTTT. Encoded protein: CASRRRTGNYPGELFF.

V usage is TRBV4-3 and J usage is TRBJ1-2; D gene unclear. V was shortened by 4 bases and J by 1 base, with 10 bases between the two germline ends. Germline CDR1 is LGHNA and CDR2 is YSLEER. The CDR3 has 14 amino acids. The CDR3 is CASSPLSINYGYTF. The CDR3 DNA is TGCGCCAGCAGCCCGCTCAGTATTAACTATGGCTACACCTTC.

The chain recombines TRBV7-2 with TRBJ2-7; no reliable D call. The V gene lost 5 bases and the J gene lost 12 bases, with 14 bases spanning the gap. The CDR3 loop spans 11 amino acids. Germline V gene lookup returns CDR1 SGHTA and CDR2 FQGNSA. The CDR3 spells CASSPASLLYF. The CDR3 bases are TGTGCCAGCAGCCCCGCCTCCCTACTGTACTTC.

The V gene is TRBV9, the J gene TRBJ1-1; possible D gene TRBD1, 6 bases. CDR1 and CDR2 from the germline V gene are SGDLS and YYNGEE. The CDR3 is made up of 13 amino acids. V lost 4 bases and J lost 3, with 10 bases in between. The CDR3 spells CASSQGQHTEAFF. DNA of the CDR3: TGTGCCAGCAGCCAAGGACAGCACACTGAAGCTTTCTTT.

This clone appeared once. The chain is built from TRBV19 and TRBJ1-2; TRBD1 matches 8 bases. V shed 4 bases, J shed 2 bases, and the junction held 6 bases outside the gene matches. CDR1 is LNHDA, CDR2 SQIVND, per germline (reference sequence). This CDR3 has 15 residues. CDR3: CASSTPDRANYGYTF. CDR3 nucleotide sequence: TGTGCCAGTAGTACTCCGGACAGGGCCAACTATGGCTACACCTTC.

The chain couples TRBV6-2 or TRBV6-3 to TRBJ2-1; TRBD2 aligns across 8 bases. This CDR3 region has 15 residues. J was trimmed by 4 bases and V by 5 bases; bases with no gene match: 7. Germline V gives CDR1 MNHEY, CDR2 SVGEGT. DNA for the CDR3: TGTGCCAGCAGTGTCGGGGGGGTCGGATACAATGAGCAGTTCTTC. This codes for CASSVGGVGYNEQFF.

V usage is TRBV30 and J usage is TRBJ2-1; D is unresolved. V lost 0 bases and J lost 7, with 13 bases in between. The CDR3 is 14 residues long. The germline V gene has CDR1 GTSNPN and CDR2 SVGIG (reference sequence). Here the CDR3 reads CAWSVGVLRNEQFF. The CDR3, as DNA: TGTGCCTGGAGTGTTGGGGTGCTTCGGAATGAGCAGTTCTTC.

The rearrangement joins TRBV6-2 or TRBV6-3 to TRBJ2-4, with 8 bases identical to TRBD1. The V gene's germline CDR1 is MNHEY and CDR2 SVGEGT. The CDR3 runs to 16 residues. V shed 2 bases and J 8 bases; nucleotides not matched to a gene: 11. DNA of the CDR3: TGTGCCAGCAGTTACGAGGACAGGGTTATGGTAGACATTCAGTACTTC. Protein product: CASSYEDRVMVDIQYF.

V and J are TRBV27 and TRBJ2-3; D not resolved. Germline V gene lookup returns CDR1 MNHEY and CDR2 SMNVEV (reference sequence). The CDR3 spans 12 residues. The V gene lost 5 bases and the J gene lost 2 bases, with 5 bases spanning the gap. CDR3 DNA: TGTGCCAGCAGTAGGTCCACAGATACGCAGTATTTT. Amino acid sequence: CASSRSTDTQYF.

The count of this clone is one. The chain links TRBV18 to TRBJ2-2; D is ambiguous. Germline CDR1 reads KGHSH; CDR2 reads LQKENI. The CDR3 spans 14 residues. V was cut by 4 bases and J by 8 bases, with 14 bases left in between. CDR3 nucleotides: TGTGCCAGCTCACTATCGACGATCGAAGGGGAGCTGTTTTTT. Encoded protein: CASSLSTIEGELFF.

The chain links TRBV4-1 to TRBJ1-4; D is uncertain. This CDR3 has 15 amino acids. V was pared by 2 bases and J by 5 bases, with 12 bases between. Germline loops: CDR1 MGHRA, CDR2 YSYEKL. CDR3 bases: TGCGCCAGCAGCCAACGTTCCGTGGGGAATGAAAAACTGTTTTTT. As protein: CASSQRSVGNEKLFF.

The chain has TRBV6-1 and TRBJ2-3; D is unresolved. The CDR3 runs to 14 residues. CDR1 is MNHNS, CDR2 SASEGT, per germline. Trimming removed 3 bases at V and 3 bases at J, with 10 bases between. The CDR3, as DNA: TGTGCCAGCAGTGACAGTCTGGGGACAGATACGCAGTATTTT. It encodes CASSDSLGTDTQYF.

The chain carries TRBV5-1 and TRBJ1-4; 7 bases line up with TRBD1. Germline CDR1 is SGHRS and CDR2 is YFSETQ. The junction had 5 bases not matched to a gene; V was cut back by 4 bases and J by 5 bases. The CDR3 runs 14 residues. The CDR3 spells CASSLGTENEKLFF. CDR3 coding DNA: TGCGCCAGCAGCCTAGGGACAGAAAATGAAAAACTGTTTTTT. Full variable domain (outside the CDR3, taken from reference TRBV5-1 and TRBJ1-4): KAGVTQTPRYLIKTRGQQVTLSCSPISGHRSVSWYQQTPGQGLQFLFEYFSETQRNKGNFPGRFSGRQFSNSRSEMNVSTLELGDSALYLCASSLGTENEKLFFGSGTQLSVL.

The chain recombines TRBV15 with TRBJ1-4, with a tentative D call TRBD1 (6 bases). The germline V gene has CDR1 LNHNV and CDR2 YYDKDF (reference sequence). V was clipped by 4 bases and J by 7 bases, with 16 bases between them. CDR3 size: 15 residues. CDR3 DNA sequence: TGTGCCACCAGCAAGACGGGGGCGAGCGGTGAAAAACTGTTTTTT. Protein sequence: CATSKTGASGEKLFF.

The J gene is TRBJ2-5, the V gene TRBV29-1; 11 bases align to TRBD2. Germline CDR1 is SQVTM and CDR2 is ANQGSEA. This CDR3 is 14 amino acids long. J lost 3 bases, V lost 2 bases, and 2 bases had no gene match. The CDR3 DNA follows: TGCAGCGTTGAAAGACTAGCGGGGAAAGAGACCCAGTACTTC. Its protein product is CSVERLAGKETQYF. The full variable domain, rest sourced from reference TRBV29-1 and TRBJ2-5, is SAVISQKPSRDICQRGTSLTIQCQVDSQVTMMFWYRQQPGQSLTLIATANQGSEATYESGFVIDKFPISRPNLTFSTLTVSNMSPEDSSIYLCSVERLAGKETQYFGPGTRLLVL.

This clone was detected only once. The chain links TRBV24-1 to TRBJ1-2, with D possibly TRBD1 on 6 matching bases. Germline CDR1 and CDR2: KGHDR and SFDVKD. CDR3 size: 19 residues. V lost 2 bases and J lost 1, with 22 bases in between. For the CDR3, the DNA is TGTGCCACCAGTGATTCCCGGGACACCCGGGTTTGGCATAACTATGGCTACACCTTC. As protein: CATSDSRDTRVWHNYGYTF.

The genes are TRBV29-1 and TRBJ1-1; D call uncertain. V was cut by 6 bases and J by 0 bases, with 11 bases left in between. This CDR3 spans 13 amino acids. In germline, CDR1 is SQVTM, CDR2 ANQGSEA. The CDR3 DNA is TGCAGCGTCTTCACCCCTTTGAACACTGAAGCTTTCTTT. Translating gives CSVFTPLNTEAFF.

The chain uses TRBV4-3 and TRBJ2-3, with 9 bases that match TRBD2. The J segment lost 1 base and the V segment lost 0 bases, leaving 11 bases of the junction unmatched. The CDR3 runs 19 residues. Germline V CDR1 and CDR2: LGHNA, YSLEER. The CDR3 sequence is CASSQEASGETGRTDTQYF. DNA of the CDR3: TGCGCCAGCAGCCAAGAAGCTAGCGGGGAGACAGGACGCACAGATACGCAGTATTTT.

This clone was detected only once. The chain joins TRBV19 to TRBJ2-6; possible D gene TRBD1, 6 bases. CDR1 and CDR2 from the germline V gene are LNHDA and SQIVND (reference sequence). This CDR3 has 15 amino acids. Trimming cost V 1 base and J 4 bases, with 8 bases left between them. The CDR3 loop is CASSIAGAGANVLTF. The CDR3 DNA is TGTGCCAGTAGTATAGCAGGGGCCGGGGCCAACGTCCTGACTTTC. Based on the CDR3 plus reference TRBV19 and TRBJ2-6, the full variable domain is DGGITQSPKYLFRKEGQNVTLSCEQNLNHDAMYWYRQDPGQGLRLIYYSQIVNDFQKGDIAEGYSVSREKKESFPLTVTSAQKNPTAFYLCASSIAGAGANVLTFGAGSRLTVL.

This clone was recorded only once. The chain has TRBV4-3 and TRBJ1-2; D not resolved. Germline CDR1 is LGHNA and CDR2 is YSLEER. The length of the CDR3 is 19 residues. V lost 1 base and J lost 0, with 21 bases in between. The CDR3 here is CASSQVRRLGQESNYGYTF. The DNA for the CDR3 is TGCGCCAGCAGCCAAGTGCGCCGATTAGGGCAGGAGTCTAACTATGGCTACACCTTC.

This clone was detected once. The chain employs TRBV19 and TRBJ1-1, with D maybe TRBD1 (6 bases). There are 14 residues in the CDR3. CDR1 is LNHDA and CDR2 is SQIVND in the germline V gene (reference sequence). V was cut by 1 base and J by 8 bases, with 14 bases left in between. Here the CDR3 DNA reads TGTGCCAGTAGTATAGTGGGGGCGAGGAGCGAAGCTTTCTTT. Protein: CASSIVGARSEAFF.

This clone was observed a single time. The chain has TRBV5-5 and TRBJ1-1, with unresolved D. The CDR3 loop spans 15 amino acids. Trimming stripped 0 bases from V and 0 bases from J, with 9 bases between. Germline V gene lookup returns CDR1 SGHKS and CDR2 YYEKEE (reference sequence). The CDR3 sequence is CASSLATDMNTEAFF. For the CDR3, the DNA is TGTGCCAGCAGCTTGGCAACAGACATGAACACTGAAGCTTTCTTT.

This clone has a handful of counts. V usage is TRBV19 and J usage is TRBJ1-2; D ambiguous. The germline V gene has CDR1 LNHDA and CDR2 SQIVND (reference sequence). This CDR3 has 12 amino acids. Trimming cost V 6 bases and J 7 bases, with 12 bases left between them. The CDR3 DNA sequence: TGTGCCAGTAGAAACGCCCGTGGTGGCTACACCTTC. This translates into CASRNARGGYTF.

This rearrangement joins TRBV19 to TRBJ2-7; no clear D gene. Between the trimmed V and J ends, which lost 2 bases and 2 bases, there was a span of 10 bases. Per germline, CDR1 LNHDA and CDR2 SQIVND (reference sequence). There are 14 residues in the CDR3. The CDR3 region is CASSISSTPYEQYF. For the CDR3, the DNA is TGTGCCAGTAGTATATCGAGTACCCCCTACGAGCAGTACTTC. Together with reference TRBV19 and TRBJ2-7, the CDR3 gives the full variable domain: DGGITQSPKYLFRKEGQNVTLSCEQNLNHDAMYWYRQDPGQGLRLIYYSQIVNDFQKGDIAEGYSVSREKKESFPLTVTSAQKNPTAFYLCASSISSTPYEQYFGPGTRLTVT.